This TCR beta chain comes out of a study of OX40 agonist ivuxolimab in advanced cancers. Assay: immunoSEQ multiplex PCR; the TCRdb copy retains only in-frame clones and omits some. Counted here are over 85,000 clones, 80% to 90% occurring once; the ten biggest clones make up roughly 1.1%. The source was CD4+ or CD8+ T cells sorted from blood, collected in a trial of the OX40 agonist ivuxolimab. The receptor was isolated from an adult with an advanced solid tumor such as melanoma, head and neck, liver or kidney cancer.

This chain's CDR3 is CASSVGDLETRELFF. Written as DNA, the CDR3 is TGTGCCAGCAGCGTAGGGGACTTAGAAACCCGGGAGCTGTTTTTT. The chain combines TRBV7-6 with TRBJ2-2, with a weak D call TRBD2 (6 bases). Germline lookup yields CDR1 SGHVS and CDR2 FNYEAQ. V was trimmed by 5 bases and J by 9 bases, leaving 19 bases between them. CDR3 size: 15 residues.